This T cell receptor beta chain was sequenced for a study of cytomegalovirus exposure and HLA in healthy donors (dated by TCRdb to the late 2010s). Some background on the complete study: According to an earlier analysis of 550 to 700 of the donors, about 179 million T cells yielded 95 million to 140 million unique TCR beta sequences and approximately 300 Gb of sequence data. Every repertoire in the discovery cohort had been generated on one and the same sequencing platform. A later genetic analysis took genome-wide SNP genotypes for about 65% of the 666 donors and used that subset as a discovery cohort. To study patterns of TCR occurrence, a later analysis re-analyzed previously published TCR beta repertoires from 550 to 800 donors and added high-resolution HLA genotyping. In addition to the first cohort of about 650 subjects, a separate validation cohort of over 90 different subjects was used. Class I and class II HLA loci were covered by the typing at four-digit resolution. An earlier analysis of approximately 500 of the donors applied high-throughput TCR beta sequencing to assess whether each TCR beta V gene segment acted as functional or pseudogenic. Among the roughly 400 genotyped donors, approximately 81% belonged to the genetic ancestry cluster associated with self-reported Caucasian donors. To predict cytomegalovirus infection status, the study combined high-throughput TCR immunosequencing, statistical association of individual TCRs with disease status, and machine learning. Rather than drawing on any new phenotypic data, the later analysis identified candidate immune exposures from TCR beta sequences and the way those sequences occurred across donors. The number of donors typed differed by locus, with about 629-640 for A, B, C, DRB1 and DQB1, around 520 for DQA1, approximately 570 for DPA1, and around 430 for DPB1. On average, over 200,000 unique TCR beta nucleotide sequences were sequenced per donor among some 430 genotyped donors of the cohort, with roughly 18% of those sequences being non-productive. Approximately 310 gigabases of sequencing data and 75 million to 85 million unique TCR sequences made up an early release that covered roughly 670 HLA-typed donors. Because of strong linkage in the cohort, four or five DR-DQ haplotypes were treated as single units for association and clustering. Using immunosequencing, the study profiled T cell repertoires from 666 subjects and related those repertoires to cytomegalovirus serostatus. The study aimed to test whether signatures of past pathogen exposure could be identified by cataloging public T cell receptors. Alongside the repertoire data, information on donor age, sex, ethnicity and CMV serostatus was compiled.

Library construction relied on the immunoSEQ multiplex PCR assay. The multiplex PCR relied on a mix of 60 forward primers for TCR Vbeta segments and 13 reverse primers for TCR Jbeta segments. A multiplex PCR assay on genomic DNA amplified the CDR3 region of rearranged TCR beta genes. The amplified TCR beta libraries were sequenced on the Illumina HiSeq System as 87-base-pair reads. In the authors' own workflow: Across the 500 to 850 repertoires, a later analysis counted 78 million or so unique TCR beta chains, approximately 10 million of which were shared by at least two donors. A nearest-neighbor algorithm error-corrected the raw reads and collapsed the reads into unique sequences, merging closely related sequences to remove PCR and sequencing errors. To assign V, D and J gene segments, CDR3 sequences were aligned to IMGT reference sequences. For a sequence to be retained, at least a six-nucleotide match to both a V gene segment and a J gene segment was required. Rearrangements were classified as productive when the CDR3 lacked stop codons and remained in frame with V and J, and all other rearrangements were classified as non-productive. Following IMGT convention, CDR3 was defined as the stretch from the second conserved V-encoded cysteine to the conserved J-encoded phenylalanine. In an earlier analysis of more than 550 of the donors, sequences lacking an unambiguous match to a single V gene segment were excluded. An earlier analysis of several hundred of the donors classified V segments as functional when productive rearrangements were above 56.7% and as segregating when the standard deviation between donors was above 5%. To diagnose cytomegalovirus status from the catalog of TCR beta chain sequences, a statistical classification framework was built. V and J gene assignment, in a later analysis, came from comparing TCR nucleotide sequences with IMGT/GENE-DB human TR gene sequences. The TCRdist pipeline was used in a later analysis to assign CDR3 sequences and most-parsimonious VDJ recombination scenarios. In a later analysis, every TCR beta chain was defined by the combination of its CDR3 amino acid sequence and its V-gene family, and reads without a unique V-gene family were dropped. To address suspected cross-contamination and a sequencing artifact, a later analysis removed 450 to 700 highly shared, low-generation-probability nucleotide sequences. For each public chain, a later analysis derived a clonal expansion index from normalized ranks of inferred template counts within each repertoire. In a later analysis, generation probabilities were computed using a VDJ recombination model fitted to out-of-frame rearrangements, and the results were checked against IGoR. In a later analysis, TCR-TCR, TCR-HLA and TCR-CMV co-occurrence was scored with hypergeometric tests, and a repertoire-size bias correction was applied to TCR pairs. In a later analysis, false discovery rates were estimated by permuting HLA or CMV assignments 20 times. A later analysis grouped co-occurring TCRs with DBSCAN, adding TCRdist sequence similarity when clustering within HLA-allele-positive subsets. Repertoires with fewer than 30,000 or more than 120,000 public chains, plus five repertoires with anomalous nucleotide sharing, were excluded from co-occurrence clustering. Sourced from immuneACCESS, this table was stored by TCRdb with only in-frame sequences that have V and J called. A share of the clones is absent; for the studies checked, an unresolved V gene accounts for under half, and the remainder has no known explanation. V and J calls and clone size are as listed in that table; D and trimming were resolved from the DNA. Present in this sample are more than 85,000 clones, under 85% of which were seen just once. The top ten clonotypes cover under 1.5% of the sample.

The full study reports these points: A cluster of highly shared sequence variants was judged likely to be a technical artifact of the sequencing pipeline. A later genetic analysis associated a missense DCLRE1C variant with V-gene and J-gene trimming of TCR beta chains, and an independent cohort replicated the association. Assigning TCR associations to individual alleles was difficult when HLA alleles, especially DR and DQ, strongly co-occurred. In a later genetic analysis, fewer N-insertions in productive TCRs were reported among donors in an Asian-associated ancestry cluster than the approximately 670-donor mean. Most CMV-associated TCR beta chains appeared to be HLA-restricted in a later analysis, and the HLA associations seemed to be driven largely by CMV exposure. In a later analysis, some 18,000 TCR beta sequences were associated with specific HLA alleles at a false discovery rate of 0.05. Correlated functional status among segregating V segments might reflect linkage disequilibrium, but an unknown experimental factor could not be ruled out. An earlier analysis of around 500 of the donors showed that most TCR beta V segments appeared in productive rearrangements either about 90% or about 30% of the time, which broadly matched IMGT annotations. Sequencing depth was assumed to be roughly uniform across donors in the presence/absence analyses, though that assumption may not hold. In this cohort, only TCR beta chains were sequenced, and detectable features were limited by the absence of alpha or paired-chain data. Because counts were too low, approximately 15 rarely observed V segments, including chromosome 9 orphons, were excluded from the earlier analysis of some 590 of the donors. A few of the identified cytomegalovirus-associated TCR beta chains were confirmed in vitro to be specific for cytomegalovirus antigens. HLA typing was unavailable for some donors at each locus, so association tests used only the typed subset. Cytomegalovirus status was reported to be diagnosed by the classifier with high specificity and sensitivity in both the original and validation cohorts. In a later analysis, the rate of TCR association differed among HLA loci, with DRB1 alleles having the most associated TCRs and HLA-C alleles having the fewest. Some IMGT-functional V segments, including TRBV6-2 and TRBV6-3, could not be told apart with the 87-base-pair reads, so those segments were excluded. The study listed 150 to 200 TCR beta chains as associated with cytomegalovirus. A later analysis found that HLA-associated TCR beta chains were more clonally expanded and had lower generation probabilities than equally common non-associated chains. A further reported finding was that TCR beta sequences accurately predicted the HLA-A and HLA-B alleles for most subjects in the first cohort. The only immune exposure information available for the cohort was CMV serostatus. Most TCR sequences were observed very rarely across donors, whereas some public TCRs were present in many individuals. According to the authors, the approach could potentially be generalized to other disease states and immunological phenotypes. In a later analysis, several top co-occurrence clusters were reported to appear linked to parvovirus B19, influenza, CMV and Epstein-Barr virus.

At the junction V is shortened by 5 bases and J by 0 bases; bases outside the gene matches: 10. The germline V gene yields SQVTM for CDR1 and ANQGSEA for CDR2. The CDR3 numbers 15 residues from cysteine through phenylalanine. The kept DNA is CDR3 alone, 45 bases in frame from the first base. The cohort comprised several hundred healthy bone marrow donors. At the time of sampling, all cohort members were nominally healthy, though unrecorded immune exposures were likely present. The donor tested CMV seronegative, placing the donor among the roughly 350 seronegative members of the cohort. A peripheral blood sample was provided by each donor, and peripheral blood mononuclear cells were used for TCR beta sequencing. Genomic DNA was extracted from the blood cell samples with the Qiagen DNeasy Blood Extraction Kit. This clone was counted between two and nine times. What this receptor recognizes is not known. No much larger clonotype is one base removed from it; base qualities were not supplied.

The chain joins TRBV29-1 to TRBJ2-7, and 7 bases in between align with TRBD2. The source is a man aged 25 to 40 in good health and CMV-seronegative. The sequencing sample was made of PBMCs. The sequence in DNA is TGCAGCGTTTTGGTCGGGGGGACGACCTCCTACGAGCAGTACTTC. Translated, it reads CSVLVGGTTSYEQYF.